This T cell receptor (beta chain) was identified in a study of vaccination and CD4 T cells after COVID-19. For the study at large: The convalescents were made up of six males and four females, two of whom were Hispanic. As their vaccination, participants received two doses of either BNT162b2 or mRNA-1273 vaccine. Convalescent patients gave post-COVID blood a median about 110 days post-diagnosis, range 35 to 161.

In regard to this clonotype: No antigen is known for it.

This CDR3 spans 18 amino acids. Germline V lookup: CDR1 LNHNV, CDR2 YYDKDF (reference sequence). V lost 1 base to trimming and J lost 1 base; unmatched junction nucleotides: 6. Once obtained from cultured CD4+ T cells, the DNA was sequenced using the Oncomine TCR Beta short-read assay. In TCRdb, the PCR reads were re-called with MiXCR into one record per CDR3 protein. This table holds some 4,300 distinct CDR3 sequences, around 20% found once. Treatment described: roughly 10-day PBMC culture with coronavirus spike peptide pools or control peptides (ViraFEST assay). The clonotype comes from a human donor who had recovered from COVID-19. V is TRBV15 and J is TRBJ2-2, with 10 bases that match TRBD2. The specimen sequenced was CD4+ T cells from blood, cultured in vitro. The CDR3 protein is CATSRAFSSGGNTGELFF. CDR3 in DNA: TGTGCCACCAGCAGAGCCTTCTCTAGCGGGGGGAACACCGGGGAGCTGTTTTTT.